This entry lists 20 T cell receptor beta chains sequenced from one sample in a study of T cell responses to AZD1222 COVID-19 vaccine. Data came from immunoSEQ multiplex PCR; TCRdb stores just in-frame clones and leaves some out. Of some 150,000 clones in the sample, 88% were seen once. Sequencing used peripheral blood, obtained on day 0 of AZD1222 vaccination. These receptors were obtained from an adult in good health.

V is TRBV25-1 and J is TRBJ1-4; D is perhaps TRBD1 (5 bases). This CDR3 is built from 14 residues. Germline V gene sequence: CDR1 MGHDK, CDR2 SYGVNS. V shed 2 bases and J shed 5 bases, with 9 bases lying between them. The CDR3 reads CASSEIRDNEKLFF. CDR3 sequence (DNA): TGTGCCAGCAGTGAAATCAGGGACAATGAAAAACTGTTTTTT.

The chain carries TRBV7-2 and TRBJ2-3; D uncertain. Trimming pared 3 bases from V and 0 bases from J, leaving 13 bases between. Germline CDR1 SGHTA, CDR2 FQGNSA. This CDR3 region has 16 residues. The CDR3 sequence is CASSFLGGASTDTQYF. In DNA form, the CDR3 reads TGTGCCAGCAGCTTCTTGGGCGGCGCTAGCACAGATACGCAGTATTTT.

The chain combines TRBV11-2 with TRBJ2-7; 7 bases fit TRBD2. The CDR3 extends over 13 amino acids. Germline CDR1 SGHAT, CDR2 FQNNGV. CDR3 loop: CASSLAAAYEQYF. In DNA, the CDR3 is TGTGCGTCTAGCCTAGCGGCTGCCTACGAGCAGTACTTC.

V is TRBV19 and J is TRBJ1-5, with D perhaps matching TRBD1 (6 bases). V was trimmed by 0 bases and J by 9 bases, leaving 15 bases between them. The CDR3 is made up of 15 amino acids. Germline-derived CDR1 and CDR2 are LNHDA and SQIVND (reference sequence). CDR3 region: CASSIDPDSSMPQHF. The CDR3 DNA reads TGTGCCAGTAGTATAGACCCGGACAGCTCCATGCCCCAGCATTTT. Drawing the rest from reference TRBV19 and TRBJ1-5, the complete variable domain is DGGITQSPKYLFRKEGQNVTLSCEQNLNHDAMYWYRQDPGQGLRLIYYSQIVNDFQKGDIAEGYSVSREKKESFPLTVTSAQKNPTAFYLCASSIDPDSSMPQHFGDGTRLSIL.

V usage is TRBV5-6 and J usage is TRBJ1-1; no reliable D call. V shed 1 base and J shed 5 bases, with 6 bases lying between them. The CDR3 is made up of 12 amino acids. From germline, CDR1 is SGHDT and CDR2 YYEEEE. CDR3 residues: CASSLSRTEAFF. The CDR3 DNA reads TGTGCCAGCAGCTTGTCCAGAACTGAAGCTTTCTTT.

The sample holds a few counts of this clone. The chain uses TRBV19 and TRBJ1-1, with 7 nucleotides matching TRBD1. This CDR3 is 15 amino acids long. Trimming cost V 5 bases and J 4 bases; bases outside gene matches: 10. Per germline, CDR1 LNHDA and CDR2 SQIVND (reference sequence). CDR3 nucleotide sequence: TGTGCCAGTAGTCCCCCGACAGGGAGGTCCACTGAAGCTTTCTTT. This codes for CASSPPTGRSTEAFF.

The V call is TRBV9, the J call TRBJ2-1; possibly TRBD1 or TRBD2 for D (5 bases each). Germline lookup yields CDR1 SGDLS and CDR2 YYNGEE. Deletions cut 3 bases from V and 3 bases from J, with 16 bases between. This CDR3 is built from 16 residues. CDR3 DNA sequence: TGTGCCAGCAGCGCCGACCTTAGGGACGGCTACAATGAGCAGTTCTTC. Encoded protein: CASSADLRDGYNEQFF.

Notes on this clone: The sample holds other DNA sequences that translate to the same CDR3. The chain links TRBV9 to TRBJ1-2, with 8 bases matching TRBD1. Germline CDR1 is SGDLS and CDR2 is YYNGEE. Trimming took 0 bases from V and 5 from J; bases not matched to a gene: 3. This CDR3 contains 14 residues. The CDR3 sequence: CASSVGQGNYGYTF. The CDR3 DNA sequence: TGTGCCAGCAGCGTAGGACAGGGGAATTATGGCTACACCTTC. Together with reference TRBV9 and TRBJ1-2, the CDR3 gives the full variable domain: DSGVTQTPKHLITATGQRVTLRCSPRSGDLSVYWYQQSLDQGLQFLIQYYNGEERAKGNILERFSAQQFPDLHSELNLSSLELGDSALYFCASSVGQGNYGYTFGSGTRLTVV.

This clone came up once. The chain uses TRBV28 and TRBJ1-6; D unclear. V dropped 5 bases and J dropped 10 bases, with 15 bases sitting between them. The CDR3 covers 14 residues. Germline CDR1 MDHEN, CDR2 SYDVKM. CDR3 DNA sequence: TGTGCCAGCAGTACCTCCCTCTCGGGCTCACCCCTCCACTTT. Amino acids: CASSTSLSGSPLHF. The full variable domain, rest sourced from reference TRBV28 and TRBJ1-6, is DVKVTQSSRYLVKRTGEKVFLECVQDMDHENMFWYRQDPGLGLRLIYFSYDVKMKEKGDIPEGYSVSREKKERFSLILESASTNQTSMYLCASSTSLSGSPLHFGNGTRLTVT.

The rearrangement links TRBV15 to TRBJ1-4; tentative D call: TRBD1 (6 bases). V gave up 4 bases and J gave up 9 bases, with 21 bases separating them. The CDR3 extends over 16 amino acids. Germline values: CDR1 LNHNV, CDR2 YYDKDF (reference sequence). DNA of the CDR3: TGTGCCACCAGCAAGGTGTCGGCACAGGGTGTACAAAAACTGTTTTTT. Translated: CATSKVSAQGVQKLFF.

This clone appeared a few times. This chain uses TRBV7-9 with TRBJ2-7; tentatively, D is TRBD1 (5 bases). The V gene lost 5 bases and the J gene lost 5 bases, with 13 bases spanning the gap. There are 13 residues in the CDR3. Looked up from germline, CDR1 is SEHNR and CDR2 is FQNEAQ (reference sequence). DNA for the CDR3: TGTGCCAGCAGCCGCACAGGCGGCGACGAGCAGTACTTC. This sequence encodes CASSRTGGDEQYF. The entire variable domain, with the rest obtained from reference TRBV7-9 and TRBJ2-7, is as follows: DTGVSQNPRHKITKRGQNVTFRCDPISEHNRLYWYRQTLGQGPEFLTYFQNEAQLEKSRLLSDRFSAERPKGSFSTLEIQRTEQGDSAMYLCASSRTGGDEQYFGPGTRLTVT.

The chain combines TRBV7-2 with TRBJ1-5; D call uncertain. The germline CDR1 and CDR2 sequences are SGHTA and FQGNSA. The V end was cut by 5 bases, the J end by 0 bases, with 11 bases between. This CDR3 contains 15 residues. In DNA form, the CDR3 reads TGTGCCAGCAGCCAGGACCCAAATAGCAATCAGCCCCAGCATTTT. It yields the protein CASSQDPNSNQPQHF.

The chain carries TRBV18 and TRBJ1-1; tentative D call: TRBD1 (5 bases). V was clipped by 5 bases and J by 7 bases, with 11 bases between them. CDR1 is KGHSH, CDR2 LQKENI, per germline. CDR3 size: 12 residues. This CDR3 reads CASSSGQSEAFF. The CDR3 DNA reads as TGTGCCAGCTCATCTGGACAAAGTGAAGCTTTCTTT. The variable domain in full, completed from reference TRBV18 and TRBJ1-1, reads NAGVMQNPRHLVRRRGQEARLRCSPMKGHSHVYWYRQLPEEGLKFMVYLQKENIIDESGMPKERFSAEFPKEGPSILRIQQVVRGDSAAYFCASSSGQSEAFFGQGTRLTVV.

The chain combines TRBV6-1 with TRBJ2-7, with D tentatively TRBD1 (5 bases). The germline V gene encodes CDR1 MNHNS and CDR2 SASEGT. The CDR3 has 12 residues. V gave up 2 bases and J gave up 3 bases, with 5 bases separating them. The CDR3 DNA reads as TGTGCCAGCAGTGAAAGGGGCTACGAGCAGTACTTC. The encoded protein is CASSERGYEQYF.

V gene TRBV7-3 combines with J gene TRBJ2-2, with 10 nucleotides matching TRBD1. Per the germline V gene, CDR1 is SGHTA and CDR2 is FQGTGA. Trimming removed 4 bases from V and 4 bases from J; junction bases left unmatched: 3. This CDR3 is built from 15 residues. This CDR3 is CASSSWDRGTGELFF. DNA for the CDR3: TGTGCCAGCAGCTCATGGGACAGGGGCACCGGGGAGCTGTTTTTT.

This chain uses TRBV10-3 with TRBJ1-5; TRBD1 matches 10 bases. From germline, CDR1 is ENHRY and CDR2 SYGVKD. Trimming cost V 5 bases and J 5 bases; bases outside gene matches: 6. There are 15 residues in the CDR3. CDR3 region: CAISTGTGVDQPQHF. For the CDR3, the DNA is TGTGCCATCAGTACCGGGACAGGGGTCGATCAGCCCCAGCATTTT.

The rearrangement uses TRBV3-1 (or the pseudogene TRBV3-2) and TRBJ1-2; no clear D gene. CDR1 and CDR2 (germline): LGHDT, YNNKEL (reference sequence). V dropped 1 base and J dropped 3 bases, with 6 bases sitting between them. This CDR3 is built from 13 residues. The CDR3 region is CASSQAGDYGYTF. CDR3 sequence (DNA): TGTGCCAGCAGCCAAGCAGGTGACTATGGCTACACCTTC.

The CDR3 spells CASSLSSGGTETQYF. DNA for the CDR3: TGTGCCAGCAGCTTATCGTCAGGGGGCACGGAGACCCAGTACTTC. This sequence joins TRBV11-3 and TRBJ2-5; 8 bases align to TRBD1. Trimming took 2 bases from V and 5 from J; bases not matched to a gene: 7. The CDR3 sequence is 15 residues long. Germline V gene sequence: CDR1 SGHNT, CDR2 YENEEA.

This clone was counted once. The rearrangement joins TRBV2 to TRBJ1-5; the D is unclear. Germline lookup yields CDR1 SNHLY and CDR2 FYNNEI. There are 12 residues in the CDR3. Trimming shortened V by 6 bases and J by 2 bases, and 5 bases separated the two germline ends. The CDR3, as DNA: TGTGCCAGCAGGTGGGGCAATCAGCCCCAGCATTTT. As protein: CASRWGNQPQHF.

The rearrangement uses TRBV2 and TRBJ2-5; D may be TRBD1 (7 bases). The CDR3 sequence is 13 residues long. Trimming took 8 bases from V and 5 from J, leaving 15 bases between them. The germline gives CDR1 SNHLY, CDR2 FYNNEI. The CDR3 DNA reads TGTGCCAGCGGAGGGGGCAGGGTGGAGACCCAGTACTTC. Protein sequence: CASGGGRVETQYF.